These T cell receptor beta chains were read from a single sample in a study of T cell therapy after organ transplantation. These receptors have no identified antigens. TCRdb's table, derived via immunoSEQ multiplex PCR, lists solely in-frame clones and lacks some. Altogether 20,000 or so clones are present, approximately 85% being singletons, with the ten largest covering just over 9%. The specimen was CD8+ T cells from blood, collected after autologous CMV-specific T cell therapy. The receptors shown here come from a human patient who had received a solid organ transplant and had CMV disease. T cells may partly derive from the graft donor. CDR3s include the opening cysteine and the closing phenylalanine or tryptophan. D genes are given only for firm matches. The listing skips clone size in some rows; elsewhere it reads once, few, many or a size class.

TRBV4-1	TRBJ1-1	NA	NA	CASSLLGRSGTEAFF	TGCGCCAGCAGCCTTCTGGGCCGGTCGGGGACTGAAGCTTTCTTT
TRBV29-1	TRBJ2-7	NA	TRBD2	CSVWTSGPPYEQYF	TGCAGCGTGTGGACTAGCGGACCCCCCTACGAGCAGTACTTC
TRBV27	TRBJ1-2	NA	NA	CASSEDGGAAYGYTF	TGTGCCAGCAGTGAAGACGGGGGGGCCGCTTACGGCTACACCTTC
TRBV9	TRBJ2-5	NA	TRBD1	CASSGETGGAETQYF	TGTGCCAGCAGCGGAGAGACAGGGGGCGCGGAGACCCAGTACTTC
TRBV2	TRBJ1-1	NA	NA	CASSDGAEAFF	TGTGCCAGCAGTGACGGGGCTGAAGCTTTCTTT
TRBV25-1	TRBJ1-1	NA	NA	CASSEYQPFF	TGTGCCAGCAGTGAATACCAACCGTTCTTT
TRBV16	TRBJ1-5	NA	TRBD1	CASSPRTGGGKGNQPQHF	TGTGCCAGCAGCCCGAGGACAGGGGGCGGGAAGGGCAATCAGCCCCAGCATTTT
TRBV30	TRBJ2-5	NA	TRBD2	CAWSVIFGGYQETQYF	TGTGCCTGGAGTGTAATTTTCGGGGGGTACCAAGAGACCCAGTACTTC
TRBV30	TRBJ2-7	NA	NA	CAWTRGASYEQYF	TGTGCCTGGACCAGGGGGGCCTCCTACGAGCAGTACTTC
TRBV25-1	TRBJ1-6	NA	NA	CASSLDDLHNSPLHF	TGTGCCAGCAGTCTCGACGACCTTCATAATTCACCCCTCCACTTT
TRBV15	TRBJ1-5	NA	NA	CATSRGTQNQPQHF	TGTGCCACCAGCAGAGGGACTCAAAATCAGCCCCAGCATTTT
TRBV19	TRBJ1-1	NA	NA	CASTLQGVNTEAFF	TGTGCCAGTACCCTACAGGGAGTCAACACTGAAGCTTTCTTT
TRBV5-4	TRBJ2-7	NA	TRBD2	CASSFGRGGGYEQYF	TGTGCCAGCAGCTTTGGGCGCGGCGGGGGCTACGAGCAGTACTTC
TRBV6-4	TRBJ2-5	NA	NA	CASSPRDGPEETQYF	TGTGCCAGCAGTCCCCGGGACGGTCCCGAAGAGACCCAGTACTTC
TRBV4-3	TRBJ2-3	NA	TRBD1	CASSQGTGGLIADTQYF	TGCGCCAGCAGCCAAGGGACAGGGGGATTGATCGCAGATACGCAGTATTTT
TRBV19	TRBJ2-7	NA	NA	CATSPGVAYEQYF	TGTGCCACCTCACCAGGGGTGGCCTACGAGCAGTACTTC
TRBV4-3	TRBJ1-5	few	NA	CASSQGMGGNQPQHF	TGCGCCAGCAGCCAAGGGATGGGTGGCAATCAGCCCCAGCATTTT
TRBV29-1	TRBJ2-1	NA	NA	CSGDQNNEQFF	TGCAGCGGAGACCAGAACAATGAGCAGTTCTTC
TRBV6-1	TRBJ1-1	NA	TRBD1	CASSEDRGGTEAFF	TGTGCCAGCAGTGAGGACAGGGGTGGCACTGAAGCTTTCTTT
TRBV19	TRBJ2-7	NA	TRBD1	CASSMDREVDEQYF	TGTGCCAGTAGTATGGACAGGGAGGTCGACGAGCAGTACTTC
TRBV4-2	TRBJ1-5	NA	NA	CASSQDSAEKQHF	TGTGCCAGCAGCCAAGATTCGGCAGAAAAACAGCATTTT
TRBV29-1	TRBJ2-7	NA	TRBD1	CSVETGGGYEQYF	TGCAGCGTTGAGACAGGGGGCGGGTACGAGCAGTACTTC
TRBV5-4	TRBJ1-3	NA	NA	CASSLWASGNTIYF	TGTGCCAGCAGCTTGTGGGCCTCTGGAAACACCATATATTTT
TRBV4-1	TRBJ1-1	NA	NA	CASSFLNTEAFF	TGCGCCAGCAGCTTCCTGAACACTGAAGCTTTCTTT
TRBV19	TRBJ2-1	NA	NA	CASSIIAGSGNEQFF	TGTGCCAGTAGTATAATCGCAGGGTCCGGGAATGAGCAGTTCTTC
TRBV25-1	TRBJ2-5	NA	NA	CASRSGAGETQYF	TGTGCCAGCAGATCTGGCGCCGGGGAGACCCAGTACTTC
TRBV29-1	TRBJ2-7	NA	NA	CSVGIWQGGYEQYF	TGCAGCGTTGGGATTTGGCAGGGAGGATACGAGCAGTACTTC
TRBV6-4	TRBJ2-3	NA	NA	CASSPTGTTTDTQYF	TGTGCCAGCAGTCCCACAGGGACCACTACAGATACGCAGTATTTT
TRBV5-1	TRBJ2-7	NA	NA	CASSSGGLAYEQYF	TGTGCCAGCAGCTCCGGGGGGCTGGCCTACGAGCAGTACTTC
TRBV27	TRBJ2-3	NA	NA	CASSLSTAGSGDTQYF	TGTGCCAGCAGTTTATCAACGGCGGGCTCAGGGGATACGCAGTATTTT
TRBV19	TRBJ1-5	NA	TRBD1	CASSALGQGGNQPQHF	TGTGCCAGTAGTGCCCTTGGACAGGGGGGCAATCAGCCCCAGCATTTT
TRBV18	TRBJ2-5	few	TRBD2	CASSPEASGSYFGETQYF	TGTGCCAGCTCACCAGAGGCTAGCGGGAGCTACTTCGGGGAGACCCAGTACTTC
TRBV11-2	TRBJ2-1	once	NA	CASSLEGTLNVHEQFF	TGTGCCAGCAGCTTAGAGGGGACCCTAAACGTCCATGAGCAGTTCTTC
TRBV6-6	TRBJ1-1	NA	NA	CASSPTGATEAFF	TGTGCCAGCAGCCCCACCGGGGCCACTGAAGCTTTCTTT
TRBV5-6	TRBJ1-1	NA	NA	CASSLVVSAEIQKDTEAFF	TGTGCCAGCAGCTTGGTGGTTTCGGCTGAGATTCAAAAGGACACTGAAGCTTTCTTT
TRBV15	TRBJ2-7	NA	NA	CATTPPGRGYEQYF	TGTGCCACCACGCCCCCAGGCAGGGGTTACGAGCAGTACTTC
TRBV27	TRBJ2-1	NA	NA	CASSSTGFGYNEQFF	TGTGCCAGCAGTTCCACAGGGTTTGGGTACAATGAGCAGTTCTTC
TRBV27	TRBJ2-3	NA	TRBD2	CASSPIVTLAGVSPDTQYF	TGTGCCAGCAGTCCCATAGTGACCTTAGCGGGAGTGTCCCCAGATACGCAGTATTTT
TRBV5-4	TRBJ1-5	NA	NA	CASSLGQGTEPQHF	TGTGCCAGCAGCTTGGGGCAGGGTACGGAGCCCCAGCATTTT
TRBV5-1	TRBJ2-3	NA	TRBD1	CASSRGQRTDTQYF	TGCGCCAGCAGCCGGGGACAGCGAACAGATACGCAGTATTTT
TRBV6-5	TRBJ1-2	few	TRBD1	CASSPDRDYGYTF	TGTGCCAGCAGCCCCGACAGGGACTATGGCTACACCTTC
TRBV5-1	TRBJ2-3	NA	NA	CASSTPGRSTDTQYF	TGCGCCAGCAGCACGCCGGGACGGAGCACAGATACGCAGTATTTT
TRBV15	TRBJ2-7	NA	NA	CATSSPSRVSYEQYF	TGTGCCACCAGCAGCCCCAGCCGGGTCTCCTACGAGCAGTACTTC
TRBV25-1	TRBJ1-1	few	NA	CASSEQGRTSEAFF	TGTGCCAGCAGTGAGCAAGGGAGAACAAGTGAAGCTTTCTTT
TRBV2	TRBJ1-3	NA	NA	CASILGGEGNTIYF	TGTGCCAGCATTCTCGGAGGCGAAGGAAACACCATATATTTT
TRBV15	TRBJ1-3	NA	TRBD1	CATSRPTGEEGNTIYF	TGTGCCACCAGCAGACCGACAGGGGAAGAAGGAAACACCATATATTTT
TRBV21-1	TRBJ2-7	NA	NA	CASRGFGCKTYEQYF	TGTGCCAGCAGGGGGTTCGGGTGCAAAACCTACGAGCAGTACTTC
TRBV9	TRBJ2-1	once	TRBD2	CASSPQGSGGIYEQFF	TGTGCCAGCAGCCCCCAGGGTAGCGGGGGGATCTATGAGCAGTTCTTC
TRBV6-1	TRBJ2-7	NA	NA	CASSEIGTSEYEQYF	TGTGCCAGCAGTGAAATTGGGACCTCGGAGTACGAGCAGTACTTC